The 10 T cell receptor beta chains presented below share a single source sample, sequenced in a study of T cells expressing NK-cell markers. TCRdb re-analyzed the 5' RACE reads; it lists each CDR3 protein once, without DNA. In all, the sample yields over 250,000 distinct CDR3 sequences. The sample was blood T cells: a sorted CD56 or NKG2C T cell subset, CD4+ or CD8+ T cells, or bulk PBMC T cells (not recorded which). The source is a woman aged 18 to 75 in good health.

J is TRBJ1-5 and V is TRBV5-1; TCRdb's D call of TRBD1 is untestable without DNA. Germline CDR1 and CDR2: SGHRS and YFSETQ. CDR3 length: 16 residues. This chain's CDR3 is CASSWTGLGGNQPQHF.

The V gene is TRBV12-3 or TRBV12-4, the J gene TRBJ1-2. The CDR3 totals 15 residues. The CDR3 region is CASSPSSGLGYGYTF.

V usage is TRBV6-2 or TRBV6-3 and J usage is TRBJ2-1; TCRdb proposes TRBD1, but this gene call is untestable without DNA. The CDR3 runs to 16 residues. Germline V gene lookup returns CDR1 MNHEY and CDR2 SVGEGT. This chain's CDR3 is CASSYWVPIYNREQFF.

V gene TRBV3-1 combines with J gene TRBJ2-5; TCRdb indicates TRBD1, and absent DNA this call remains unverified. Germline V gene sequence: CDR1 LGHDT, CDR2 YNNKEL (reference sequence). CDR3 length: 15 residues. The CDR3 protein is CASSQAGGRQETQYF.

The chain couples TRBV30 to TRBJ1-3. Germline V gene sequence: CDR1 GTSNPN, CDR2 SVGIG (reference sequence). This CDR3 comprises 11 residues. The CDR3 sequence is CAWSGGNTIYF.

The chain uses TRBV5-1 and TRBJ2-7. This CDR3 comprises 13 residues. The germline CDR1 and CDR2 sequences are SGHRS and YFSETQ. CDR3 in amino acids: CASSPNWAYEQYF.

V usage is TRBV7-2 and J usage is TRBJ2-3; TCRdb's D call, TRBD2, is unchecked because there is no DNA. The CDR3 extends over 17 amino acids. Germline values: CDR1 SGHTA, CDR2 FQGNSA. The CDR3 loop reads CASRPPGLAGGTDTQYF.

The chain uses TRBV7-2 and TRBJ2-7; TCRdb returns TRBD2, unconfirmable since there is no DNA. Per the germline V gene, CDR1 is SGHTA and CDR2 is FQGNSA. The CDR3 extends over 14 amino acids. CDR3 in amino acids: CASSPGLLLYEQYF.

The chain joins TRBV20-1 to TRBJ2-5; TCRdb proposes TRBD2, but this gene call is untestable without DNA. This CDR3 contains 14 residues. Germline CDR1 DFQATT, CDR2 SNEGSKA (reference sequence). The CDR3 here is CSARDLGGRETQYF.

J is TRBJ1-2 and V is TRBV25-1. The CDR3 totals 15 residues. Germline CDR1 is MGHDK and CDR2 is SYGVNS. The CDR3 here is CASSAAEGTNYGYTF.